Following are 31 T cell receptor beta chains from one sample sequenced in a study of blood T cell repertoires in COVID-19. The table came from immunoSEQ multiplex PCR; TCRdb's copy has only in-frame clones and leaves some out. The profile shows 200,000 to 250,000 clones, about 90% of them singletons. The sample comprised PBMCs or T cells enriched from blood (not recorded which). The receptors come from a woman aged 25-40 years who had been exposed to COVID-19.

This chain uses TRBV6-5 with TRBJ1-5; TRBD1 matches 8 bases. V dropped 6 bases and J dropped 3; count of bases not matched to a gene: 7. The germline V gene has CDR1 MNHEY and CDR2 SVGAGI. The CDR3 consists of 15 residues. The CDR3 sequence is CASRIGTGFNQPQHF. DNA of the CDR3: TGTGCCAGCAGGATAGGGACAGGCTTCAATCAGCCCCAGCATTTT.

Turning to this clone: At the DNA level, this CDR3 is encoded by other sequences in the same sample as well. The V and J genes are TRBV11-3 and TRBJ2-5, with D tentatively TRBD2 (5 bases). The CDR3 totals 13 residues. Germline CDR1 SGHNT, CDR2 YENEEA. V was pared by 3 bases and J by 5 bases, with 10 bases between. The CDR3 bases are TGTGCCAGCAGCTTGAAGGGCGGGGAGACCCAGTACTTC. Amino acid sequence: CASSLKGGETQYF.

This clone was picked up a small number of times. V and J are TRBV5-1 and TRBJ2-1; 7 bases map to TRBD1. The CDR3 runs to 15 residues. V gave up 1 base and J gave up 7 bases; unmatched junction bases: 8. CDR1 and CDR2 from the germline V gene are SGHRS and YFSETQ. As DNA, the CDR3 is TGCGCCAGCAGCTTGAAAGGGGGCGCGGAGAATGAGCAGTTCTTC. Its translation is CASSLKGGAENEQFF.

The chain recombines TRBV6-1 with TRBJ2-7; 7 bases are a match to TRBD1. In germline, CDR1 is MNHNS, CDR2 SASEGT. Germline trimming cut 2 bases from V and 2 bases from J; bases unmatched to any gene: 6. This CDR3 region has 15 residues. This chain's CDR3 is CASSESDRATYEQYF. CDR3 sequence (DNA): TGTGCCAGCAGTGAAAGCGACAGGGCAACCTACGAGCAGTACTTC.

The V and J genes are TRBV5-1 and TRBJ2-7; 8 nucleotides align to TRBD2. CDR3 length: 15 amino acids. Germline CDR1 reads SGHRS; CDR2 reads YFSETQ. Trimming at V came to 4 bases and at J to 0 bases, leaving 6 bases not matched to a gene. CDR3 sequence: CASSHSGIFSYEQYF. Here the CDR3 DNA reads TGCGCCAGCAGCCATAGCGGGATCTTCTCCTACGAGCAGTACTTC.

The CDR3 nucleotides read TGCGCCAGCGCGTCGACAGGGCCCGGCTACGAGCAGTACTTC. Protein sequence: CASASTGPGYEQYF. The chain has TRBV5-1 and TRBJ2-7; 7 nucleotides align to TRBD1. The germline V gene encodes CDR1 SGHRS and CDR2 YFSETQ. Unmatched junction bases numbered 10, after V lost 7 bases and J lost 3 bases. The CDR3 is made up of 14 amino acids.

The chain couples TRBV11-2 to TRBJ2-3, with D hard to call. The CDR3 loop spans 14 amino acids. V was shortened by 2 bases and J by 2 bases, with 8 bases between the two germline ends. Per germline, CDR1 SGHAT and CDR2 FQNNGV. Written as DNA, the CDR3 is TGTGCCAGCAGCTTATACTATCCCACAGATACGCAGTATTTT. Its protein is CASSLYYPTDTQYF.

CDR3 in DNA: TGTGCCAGCAGCTCCTACTACGGGGGAGGGCGCTACAATGAGCAGTTCTTC. It translates to CASSSYYGGGRYNEQFF. The chain uses TRBV11-2 and TRBJ2-1, with 7 positions matching TRBD2. Germline V gives CDR1 SGHAT, CDR2 FQNNGV. Unmatched junction bases numbered 12, after V lost 4 bases and J lost 3 bases. The CDR3 runs 17 residues. Together with reference TRBV11-2 and TRBJ2-1, the CDR3 gives the full variable domain: EAGVAQSPRYKIIEKRQSVAFWCNPISGHATLYWYQQILGQGPKLLIQFQNNGVVDDSQLPKDRFSAERLKGVDSTLKIQPAKLEDSAVYLCASSSYYGGGRYNEQFFGPGTRLTVL.

This chain uses TRBV19 with TRBJ1-5, with D unresolved. V was clipped by 3 bases and J by 10 bases, with 16 bases between them. CDR1 is LNHDA and CDR2 is SQIVND in the germline V gene (reference sequence). The CDR3 contains 14 residues. The CDR3 region has the DNA TGTGCCAGTAGTATGTTTGGCCTTCGAGGACCCCAGCATTTT. It encodes CASSMFGLRGPQHF.

J is TRBJ1-4 and V is TRBV12-3 or TRBV12-4; D ambiguous. Between the trimmed V and J ends, which lost 6 bases and 8 bases, there was a span of 10 bases. The CDR3 is made up of 12 amino acids. This chain's CDR3 is CASSLRREKLFF. The CDR3, as DNA: TGTGCCAGCAGCCTTAGGCGGGAAAAACTGTTTTTT.

The chain uses TRBV11-2 and TRBJ2-7; D ambiguous. V lost 5 bases, J lost 4 bases, and 9 bases lay in between. The germline V gene encodes CDR1 SGHAT and CDR2 FQNNGV. This CDR3 spans 12 amino acids. Here the CDR3 DNA reads TGTGCCAGCAGCGATAACAGTTACGAGCAGTACTTC. Translating it yields CASSDNSYEQYF.

This clone has a single count. The J gene is TRBJ1-5, the V gene TRBV6-5, with 7 bases aligning to TRBD1. Trimming removed 6 bases from V and 4 bases from J; junction bases left unmatched: 3. Germline V gene lookup returns CDR1 MNHEY and CDR2 SVGAGI. This CDR3 spans 13 amino acids. The CDR3 nucleotides are TGTGCCAGCAGGGACAGGTTAAATCAGCCCCAGCATTTT. It specifies CASRDRLNQPQHF.

The rearrangement uses TRBV30 and TRBJ1-3; D is perhaps TRBD1 (5 bases). The CDR3 totals 15 residues. V shed 2 bases and J shed 1 base, with 12 bases lying between them. Germline V CDR1 and CDR2: GTSNPN, SVGIG (reference sequence). CDR3 loop: CAWSQDGGSGNTIYF. CDR3 nucleotides: TGTGCCTGGAGTCAAGACGGGGGTTCTGGAAACACCATATATTTT.

The V gene is TRBV5-4, the J gene TRBJ2-7, with TRBD2 matching 7 bases. The CDR3 runs 13 residues. The germline CDR1 and CDR2 sequences are SGHNT and YYREEE (reference sequence). The V and J ends lost 6 bases and 2 bases, in that order; junction bases with no gene match: 5. The CDR3 nucleotides are TGTGCCAGCAAAGCGGGGCAGACCTACGAGCAGTACTTC. This sequence encodes CASKAGQTYEQYF.

V is TRBV11-2 and J is TRBJ2-7, with 7 positions matching TRBD2. With V trimmed by 0 bases and J by 2 bases, 4 bases remained unmatched. Germline CDR1 is SGHAT and CDR2 is FQNNGV. The CDR3 has 15 amino acids. The CDR3 DNA sequence: TGTGCCAGCAGCTTAGATAGCGGGTTTGCCTACGAGCAGTACTTC. It yields the protein CASSLDSGFAYEQYF.

The chain recombines TRBV28 with TRBJ1-4; D unresolved. CDR3 length equals 14 residues. With 6 bases removed from V and 3 bases from J, the gap between germline ends came to 11 bases. Germline lookup yields CDR1 MDHEN and CDR2 SYDVKM. CDR3 nucleotide sequence: TGTGCCAGCAGACCAGCGTGGCCTAATGAAAAACTGTTTTTT. This gives the protein CASRPAWPNEKLFF.

The V and J genes are TRBV28 and TRBJ2-7; D uncertain. Trimming took 6 bases from V and 5 from J, leaving 14 bases between them. The CDR3 is 13 amino acids. Per germline, CDR1 MDHEN and CDR2 SYDVKM. The CDR3 reads CASRRLYSHEQYF. The CDR3 nucleotides are TGTGCCAGCAGGAGGTTATATTCTCACGAGCAGTACTTC.

The chain uses TRBV13 and TRBJ1-2; D is unclear. Germline-derived CDR1 and CDR2 are PRHDT and FYEKMQ (reference sequence). The CDR3 consists of 15 residues. Trimming shortened V by 5 bases and J by 0 bases, and 13 bases separated the two germline ends. CDR3 protein: CASSVRADPNYGYTF. The CDR3 bases are TGTGCCAGCAGCGTGAGGGCGGATCCTAACTATGGCTACACCTTC.

The rearrangement joins TRBV5-1 to TRBJ2-7; maybe TRBD2 (5 bases). The CDR3 contains 13 residues. Germline lookup yields CDR1 SGHRS and CDR2 YFSETQ. V was cut by 4 bases and J by 7 bases, with 15 bases left in between. The CDR3 DNA follows: TGCGCCAGCAGCCAACCTAGCACGGATGAGCAGTACTTC. Protein: CASSQPSTDEQYF.

This chain uses TRBV5-1 with TRBJ1-1, with D possibly TRBD1 on 6 matching bases. This CDR3 contains 14 residues. Germline assignment: CDR1 SGHRS and CDR2 YFSETQ. Between the trimmed V and J ends, which lost 4 bases and 3 bases, there was a span of 13 bases. This CDR3 is CASSPDSRDTEAFF. CDR3 bases: TGCGCCAGCAGCCCGGACAGTAGGGACACTGAAGCTTTCTTT.

This clone was observed once. J is TRBJ2-3 and V is TRBV6-5; D may be TRBD1 (6 bases). There are 15 residues in the CDR3. CDR1 is MNHEY and CDR2 is SVGAGI in the germline V gene. Trimming left V 0 bases short and J 2 bases short, with 9 bases between. The DNA of the CDR3 is TGTGCCAGCAGTTACTCCTGGACAGACACAGATACGCAGTATTTT. Its translation: CASSYSWTDTDTQYF.

This clone turned up a few times. This rearrangement joins TRBV28 to TRBJ1-1; D call uncertain. V shed 5 bases and J shed 8 bases, with 18 bases lying between them. CDR1 and CDR2 from the germline V gene are MDHEN and SYDVKM. The CDR3 has 14 amino acids. The CDR3 here is CASSQDNWRGEAFF. CDR3 nucleotide sequence: TGTGCCAGCAGTCAAGATAACTGGCGGGGAGAAGCTTTCTTT.

The J gene is TRBJ2-7, the V gene TRBV19, with 8 positions matching TRBD1. Germline-derived CDR1 and CDR2 are LNHDA and SQIVND (reference sequence). The CDR3 spans 15 residues. With V trimmed by 3 bases and J by 5 bases, 9 bases remained unmatched. CDR3 sequence reads: CASSMRTGYRNEQYF. DNA of the CDR3: TGTGCCAGTAGTATGAGGACAGGGTACAGGAACGAGCAGTACTTC.

The chain links TRBV2 to TRBJ1-5, with TRBD1 matching 7 bases. The CDR3 has 15 residues. Unmatched junction bases numbered 8, after V lost 2 bases and J lost 7 bases. The germline gives CDR1 SNHLY, CDR2 FYNNEI. The CDR3 bases are TGTGCCAGCAGTGAATCAGGGGGTAAGGGACAGCCCCAGCATTTT. It yields the protein CASSESGGKGQPQHF.

The V and J genes are TRBV11-2 and TRBJ2-1, with a tentative D call TRBD2 (6 bases). V shed 0 bases and J shed 8 bases, with 14 bases lying between them. CDR3 length: 15 amino acids. CDR1 is SGHAT, CDR2 FQNNGV, per germline. Here the CDR3 DNA reads TGTGCCAGCAGCTTAGAGGCCCTAGCGTTCGATGAGCAGTTCTTC. It yields the protein CASSLEALAFDEQFF.

The chain has TRBV19 and TRBJ1-2; 7 bases map to TRBD1. Germline V gene lookup returns CDR1 LNHDA and CDR2 SQIVND (reference sequence). The CDR3 sequence is 13 residues long. Trimming cost V 1 base and J 10 bases; bases outside gene matches: 6. CDR3 bases: TGTGCCAGTAGTATAGTAGGGACAGACCCCTACACCTTC. It specifies CASSIVGTDPYTF.

V is TRBV5-6 and J is TRBJ1-2; tentatively, D is TRBD1 (6 bases). Germline V gene sequence: CDR1 SGHDT, CDR2 YYEEEE. The CDR3 is 12 residues long. V shed 3 bases and J shed 3 bases, with 6 bases lying between them. The CDR3 nucleotides are TGTGCCAGCAGCTACAGGGACTATGGCTACACCTTC. Protein product: CASSYRDYGYTF.

V and J are TRBV2 and TRBJ1-1; TRBD1 might be the D (5 bases). V lost 6 bases to trimming and J lost 0 bases, with 14 bases between them. Germline V CDR1 and CDR2: SNHLY, FYNNEI. This CDR3 has 15 amino acids. In DNA form, the CDR3 reads TGTGCCAGCAGCGCTTCAGGGTGGATGAACACTGAAGCTTTCTTT. It encodes CASSASGWMNTEAFF.

This chain uses TRBV5-1 with TRBJ1-3, with 12 bases aligning to TRBD1. Germline CDR1 reads SGHRS; CDR2 reads YFSETQ. This CDR3 has 18 residues. V gave up 5 bases and J gave up 0 bases; unmatched junction bases: 9. The CDR3 DNA is TGCGCCAGCAGGGCCGGGACAGGGGGCCTTCACTCTGGAAACACCATATATTTT. Its translation is CASRAGTGGLHSGNTIYF.

The chain links TRBV10-1 to TRBJ2-7, with TRBD1 identical over 7 bases. This CDR3 spans 16 amino acids. Trimming removed 4 bases from V and 2 bases from J; junction bases left unmatched: 11. In germline, CDR1 is WNHNN, CDR2 SYGVQD (reference sequence). The CDR3 DNA is TGCGCCAGCAGTGGGGGGATTGGACAGGCCGCCTACGAGCAGTACTTC. This sequence encodes CASSGGIGQAAYEQYF.

This clone was recorded a few times. The V and J genes are TRBV6-5 and TRBJ2-2; 7 bases agree with TRBD1. This CDR3 is 12 amino acids long. CDR1 MNHEY and CDR2 SVGAGI come from the germline V gene. J was trimmed by 6 bases and V by 5 bases; bases with no gene match: 0. The CDR3 bases are TGTGCCAGCAGTCAGGGGGCCGGGGAGCTGTTTTTT. Translated, it gives CASSQGAGELFF.